This T cell receptor beta chain was retrieved from a study of shared clonotypes between healthy human individuals. In germline, CDR1 is SNHLY, CDR2 FYNNEI. The CDR3 contains 15 residues. V was pared by 1 base and J by 5 bases, with 14 bases between. Some clones are missing from TCRdb's copy, which holds only in-frame ones; the method was immunoSEQ multiplex PCR. This sample carries about 770,000 clones, over 55% of them seen once, and the ten largest clones take 1.8%. The chain combines TRBV2 with TRBJ2-5; D is possibly TRBD2 (6 bases). The sequencing input was memory CD4+ T cells sorted from blood. The subset denotes: CD45RA-negative fraction. The TCR originated in a woman aged 25 to 39 in good health. The CDR3 DNA follows: TGTGCCAGCAGTGAAGGCGCAGGAGGGTTTGAGACCCAGTACTTC. Translation gives CASSEGAGGFETQYF.